A single sample is the source of the 21 T cell receptor beta chains below, sequenced in a study of T-cell reconstitution after alpha-beta-depleted transplantation in children. TCRbeta library construction was performed incorporating unique molecular identifiers. TCRdb reprocessed the PCR reads with MiXCR, giving one entry per CDR3 protein. The sample lists hundreds of thousands of distinct CDR3 sequences, over 15% occurring once. Sample: PBMCs, mostly from graft donor cells, taken 360 days after TCRalphabeta/CD19-depleted stem cell transplant. Every receptor here comes from a male patient between 2 and 10 years old who had a stem cell transplant for acute lymphoblastic leukemia, so the T cells may come from the graft donor.

The chain is built from TRBV4-2 and TRBJ2-7, with TRBD2 matching 7 bases. This CDR3 region has 17 residues. The V gene's germline CDR1 is LGHNA and CDR2 YNFKEQ. Trimming removed 0 bases from V and 2 bases from J; junction bases left unmatched: 10. CDR3 bases: TGTGCCAGCAGCCAAGATCCTACCGGGACTAAGACCTACGAGCAGTACTTC. Its protein is CASSQDPTGTKTYEQYF.

This clonotype was seen a handful of times. The J gene is TRBJ2-3, the V gene TRBV12-3 or TRBV12-4; possibly TRBD1 or TRBD2 for D (5 bases each). V lost 9 bases, J lost 4 bases, and 17 bases lay in between. The CDR3 loop spans 14 amino acids. The CDR3 sequence is CASFIGAEADTQYF. The CDR3, as DNA: TGTGCCAGTTTTATCGGGGCGGAGGCAGATACGCAGTATTTT.

This clonotype has more than one count but fewer than ten. This chain uses TRBV20-1 with TRBJ2-5; 9 bases match TRBD2. V lost 2 bases, J lost 5 bases, and 3 bases stayed unmatched. The CDR3 loop spans 13 amino acids. The germline CDR1 and CDR2 sequences are DFQATT and SNEGSKA (reference sequence). The DNA for the CDR3 is TGCAGTGCTAGATGGGCGGGGGGGGAGACCCAGTACTTC. Its translation is CSARWAGGETQYF.

The genes are TRBV6-1 and TRBJ1-1; D unclear. The V gene lost 8 bases and the J gene lost 10 bases, with 23 bases spanning the gap. The germline gives CDR1 MNHNS, CDR2 SASEGT. The CDR3 contains 14 residues. CDR3 amino acids: CASLTGPPAQGAFF. As DNA, the CDR3 is TGTGCCAGCTTAACCGGTCCGCCAGCCCAAGGAGCTTTCTTT.

This clonotype was picked up many times. The V and J genes are TRBV2 and TRBJ2-5, with D unclear. Germline V gene data show CDR1 as SNHLY and CDR2 as FYNNEI. The CDR3 totals 14 residues. Trimming cost V 7 bases and J 4 bases, with 16 bases left between them. For the CDR3, the DNA is TGTGCCAGCACTAACGATGGACGGCCAGAGACCCAGTACTTC. Amino acids: CASTNDGRPETQYF. Full variable domain (rest looked up from reference TRBV2 and TRBJ2-5): EPEVTQTPSHQVTQMGQEVILRCVPISNHLYFYWYRQILGQKVEFLVSFYNNEISEKSEIFDDQFSVERPDGSNFTLKIRSTKLEDSAMYFCASTNDGRPETQYFGPGTRLLVL.

This clonotype was counted a few times. This chain joins TRBV6-5 and TRBJ2-2; D is unclear. The CDR3 is made up of 14 amino acids. The V gene's germline CDR1 is MNHEY and CDR2 SVGAGI. The V and J ends lost 2 bases and 6 bases respectively, with 10 bases between them. Here the CDR3 reads CASSYGQVAGELFF. The CDR3 DNA reads as TGTGCCAGCAGTTACGGGCAGGTGGCCGGGGAGCTGTTTTTT.

There are a few counts of this clonotype. This chain connects TRBV7-9 to TRBJ2-7, with 7 bases fitting TRBD1. Germline V gene sequence: CDR1 SEHNR, CDR2 FQNEAQ (reference sequence). The CDR3 is 12 residues long. Trimming at V came to 3 bases and at J to 6 bases, leaving 2 bases not matched to a gene. The CDR3 bases are TGTGCCAGCAGCTTCGGGGACAGCGAGCAGTACTTC. This translates into CASSFGDSEQYF. The full variable domain, with the rest looked up from reference TRBV7-9 and TRBJ2-7, is DTGVSQNPRHKITKRGQNVTFRCDPISEHNRLYWYRQTLGQGPEFLTYFQNEAQLEKSRLLSDRFSAERPKGSFSTLEIQRTEQGDSAMYLCASSFGDSEQYFGPGTRLTVT.

The chain combines TRBV7-2 with TRBJ1-1, with 8 bases that match TRBD1. This CDR3 is 15 amino acids long. J was trimmed by 6 bases and V by 5 bases; bases with no gene match: 11. Germline V CDR1 and CDR2: SGHTA, FQGNSA. This CDR3 reads CASSPGTGRYPEAFF. The CDR3 DNA reads as TGTGCCAGCAGCCCCGGGACAGGCCGTTATCCTGAAGCTTTCTTT.

This clonotype was observed many times. The rearrangement links TRBV27 to TRBJ2-2; TRBD2 matches 8 bases. This CDR3 region has 19 residues. Losses at the gene ends were 0 bases for V and 5 bases for J; bases not matched to a gene: 14. The V gene's germline CDR1 is MNHEY and CDR2 SMNVEV (reference sequence). The CDR3 DNA follows: TGTGCCAGCAGTTTATCGGCCGGCAGGGTTTTAGCGGGGACCGGGGAGCTGTTTTTT. Its protein product is CASSLSAGRVLAGTGELFF.

This clonotype showed up just a few times. The chain combines TRBV3-1 with TRBJ2-3; D not certain. Germline V gene sequence: CDR1 LGHDT, CDR2 YNNKEL (reference sequence). V was clipped by 6 bases and J by 6 bases, with 10 bases between them. CDR3 length: 12 amino acids. The CDR3 nucleotides read TGTGCCAGCAGTTCGGATGGGGATACGCAGTATTTT. It translates to CASSSDGDTQYF.

This clonotype was picked up many times. The chain joins TRBV12-3 or TRBV12-4 to TRBJ2-5, with no clear D. The CDR3 contains 12 residues. V was trimmed by 3 bases and J by 5 bases, leaving 7 bases between them. For the CDR3, the DNA is TGTGCCAGCAGTTTGGTTCGGGAGACCCAGTACTTC. Protein sequence: CASSLVRETQYF.

This clonotype was seen a handful of times. The J gene is TRBJ2-5, the V gene TRBV28; the D is unclear. Germline CDR1 is MDHEN and CDR2 is SYDVKM. The CDR3 is made up of 15 amino acids. V lost 6 bases to trimming and J lost 5 bases, with 19 bases between them. As DNA, the CDR3 is TGTGCCAGCAGCCTCACTACTCCTGGTAGGGAGACCCAGTACTTC. Its protein is CASSLTTPGRETQYF.

The chain is built from TRBV7-9 and TRBJ2-7; no firm D call. CDR1 and CDR2 (germline): SEHNR, FQNEAQ (reference sequence). Trimming cost V 7 bases and J 1 base, with 14 bases left between them. There are 14 residues in the CDR3. The CDR3 DNA reads as TGTGCCAGCAAGGCCCAAGCCAGTTCCTACGAGCAGTACTTC. Its translation is CASKAQASSYEQYF.

This clonotype was detected many times. This chain joins TRBV27 and TRBJ2-4; a possible D gene is TRBD1 (6 bases). V was shortened by 4 bases and J by 0 bases, with 10 bases between the two germline ends. The CDR3 contains 15 residues. Germline V lookup: CDR1 MNHEY, CDR2 SMNVEV (reference sequence). The CDR3 DNA reads TGTGCCAGCAGTTCCGGGACAACAGCCAAAAACATTCAGTACTTC. Encoded protein: CASSSGTTAKNIQYF.

This clonotype was detected only a few times. The chain recombines TRBV5-1 with TRBJ1-6; maybe TRBD1 (6 bases). The CDR3 extends over 16 amino acids. Between the trimmed V and J ends, which lost 1 base and 4 bases, there was a span of 12 bases. CDR1 is SGHRS and CDR2 is YFSETQ in the germline V gene. CDR3 nucleotide sequence: TGCGCCAGCAGCTTGACTGGACAGAAATATAATTCACCCCTCCACTTT. Translating it yields CASSLTGQKYNSPLHF. The variable domain in full, with the rest retrieved from reference TRBV5-1 and TRBJ1-6, is KAGVTQTPRYLIKTRGQQVTLSCSPISGHRSVSWYQQTPGQGLQFLFEYFSETQRNKGNFPGRFSGRQFSNSRSEMNVSTLELGDSALYLCASSLTGQKYNSPLHFGNGTRLTVT.

This clonotype was seen a handful of times. The chain has TRBV7-9 and TRBJ2-5; D is possibly TRBD1 (6 bases). The CDR3 is made up of 14 amino acids. CDR1 is SEHNR, CDR2 FQNEAQ, per germline (reference sequence). V gave up 3 bases and J gave up 13 bases, with 21 bases separating them. CDR3 nucleotides: TGTGCCAGCAGCTTCCCGGCGGACAGATTATATTTGTACTTC. Amino acid sequence: CASSFPADRLYLYF.

V gene TRBV7-6 combines with J gene TRBJ2-2; TRBD2 matches 9 bases. J lost 2 bases, V lost 1 base, and 2 bases had no gene match. The CDR3 has 16 amino acids. Germline lookup yields CDR1 SGHVS and CDR2 FNYEAQ. CDR3 region: CASSLETSGNTGELFF. The CDR3 coding sequence is TGTGCCAGCAGCTTAGAGACTAGCGGTAACACCGGGGAGCTGTTTTTT.

This clonotype was observed a few times. The J gene is TRBJ2-3, the V gene TRBV20-1; TRBD2 agrees at 7 bases. The CDR3 runs to 16 residues. The germline CDR1 and CDR2 sequences are DFQATT and SNEGSKA (reference sequence). J lost 6 bases, V lost 5 bases, and 17 bases had no gene match. CDR3 nucleotide sequence: TGCAGTGCTGCTCCCCTGACTAGCCCTATAGAGGATACGCAGTATTTT. Its protein is CSAAPLTSPIEDTQYF.

The chain links TRBV5-1 to TRBJ1-1; D is uncertain. The CDR3 consists of 20 residues. The germline gives CDR1 SGHRS, CDR2 YFSETQ. Between the trimmed V and J ends, which lost 0 bases and 3 bases, there was a span of 27 bases. This CDR3 reads CASSLGFFYRIPGHHTEAFF. CDR3 nucleotides: TGCGCCAGCAGCTTGGGTTTTTTCTATCGGATCCCTGGTCATCACACTGAAGCTTTCTTT.

This clonotype was counted only a few times. The chain is built from TRBV5-1 and TRBJ2-1, with D perhaps TRBD1 (6 bases). Germline CDR1 SGHRS, CDR2 YFSETQ. Trimming left V 7 bases short and J 1 base short, with 12 bases between. CDR3 length: 14 amino acids. The CDR3 region has the DNA TGCGCCAGCGAAAAAGGGGGTTCCTACAATGAGCAGTTCTTC. Translated: CASEKGGSYNEQFF.

This clonotype was counted between two and nine times. The gene calls are TRBV28 and TRBJ1-4; D uncertain. The V end lost 7 bases, the J end lost 8 bases, and 20 bases lay between the germline ends. Germline V gives CDR1 MDHEN, CDR2 SYDVKM. The CDR3 covers 15 residues. The CDR3 DNA sequence: TGTGCCAGCAACCCTATAGGGTCACGAATAGAAAAACTGTTTTTT. This encodes CASNPIGSRIEKLFF.